The 22 T cell receptor beta chains below come from one sample, sequenced in a study of blood T cells in healthy people across ages. Next came a second PCR, run for roughly 6 to 11 cycles, which used a sample-barcoded 5' primer along with a J-beta primer mix. TCRdb fed the 5' RACE reads into MiXCR, producing one record per CDR3 protein. The sample contains 800,000 or so distinct CDR3 sequences, approximately 25% of which appear only once. These data were likewise used in another study, on T cells of mothers and their children.

Material: blood. Every receptor here comes from a boy aged 5-17 years in good health.

The sample holds a few counts of this clonotype. The chain links TRBV19 to TRBJ2-1; D might be TRBD1 or TRBD2, each matching 5 bases. Germline V CDR1 and CDR2: LNHDA, SQIVND (reference sequence). With 5 bases removed from V and 4 bases from J, the gap between germline ends came to 6 bases. The length of the CDR3 is 12 residues. CDR3 in DNA: TGTGCCAGTAGTTGGGGGTACAATGAGCAGTTCTTC. It specifies CASSWGYNEQFF.

Only a few counts were recorded for this clonotype. The conserved phenylalanine or tryptophan is not found at the CDR3 terminus, so this likely reflects a read error. The CDR3 coding sequence is TGTGCCAGCAGCTCGCCGCCCCGGGCCAGGGACACCTGGGTAAAAGCAACTAATGAAAAACTGTTTTCT. This sequence encodes CASSSPPRARDTWVKATNEKLFS. The chain employs TRBV11-2 and TRBJ1-4, with a possible D match to TRBD1 (6 bases). The ends were cut back, 4 bases at V and 0 bases at J, with 33 bases in the middle. The CDR3 spans 23 residues. CDR1 SGHAT and CDR2 FQNNGV come from the germline V gene.

The chain carries TRBV25-1 and TRBJ2-7; D unresolved. Germline CDR1 MGHDK, CDR2 SYGVNS. Trimming left V 11 bases short and J 3 bases short, with 17 bases between. The CDR3 extends over 13 amino acids. The DNA for the CDR3 is TGTGCCTCTAGGTCCCAGGCTGGCTACGAGCAGTACTTC. Translated: CASRSQAGYEQYF.

The rearrangement links TRBV5-6 to TRBJ2-2; tentative D call: TRBD2 (6 bases). Germline V gene lookup returns CDR1 SGHDT and CDR2 YYEEEE. This CDR3 spans 16 amino acids. V lost 2 bases, J lost 4 bases, and 15 bases lay in between. In DNA form, the CDR3 reads TGTGCCAGCAGCTTCTCGGGAGTCGGGACCACCGGGGAGCTGTTTTTT. Its translation is CASSFSGVGTTGELFF.

This chain joins TRBV12-3 or TRBV12-4 and TRBJ2-3, with D perhaps matching TRBD1 (7 bases). The CDR3 spans 13 residues. The V and J ends lost 6 bases and 14 bases respectively, with 21 bases between them. The CDR3 protein is CASRGGTARRGYF. CDR3 bases: TGTGCCAGCAGAGGGGGGACAGCGCGCCGCGGGTATTTT.

The CDR3 bases are TGTGCCAGCAGTTACCCTGGACAGATGAACACTGAAGCTTTCTTT. Its protein product is CASSYPGQMNTEAFF. The chain recombines TRBV6-6 with TRBJ1-1; a weak D match, TRBD1 (6 bases). Trimming shortened V by 2 bases and J by 0 bases, and 10 bases separated the two germline ends. The germline gives CDR1 MNHNY, CDR2 SVGAGI (reference sequence). This CDR3 is 15 amino acids long.

This sequence joins TRBV5-4 and TRBJ2-3, with TRBD2 matching 10 bases. CDR3 size: 16 residues. V was clipped by 0 bases and J by 6 bases; unmatched bases: 7. Germline V lookup: CDR1 SGHNT, CDR2 YYREEE (reference sequence). The CDR3 DNA follows: TGTGCCAGCAGCTTGGCGCTAGCGGGAGTATCTGATACGCAGTATTTT. Translated: CASSLALAGVSDTQYF.

This clonotype was recorded a few times. Relative to the germline gene, one junction end is altered; a read error may explain this. This sequence joins TRBV2 and TRBJ2-3; D perhaps matches TRBD2 (5 bases). The CDR3 contains 15 residues. Germline-derived CDR1 and CDR2 are SNHLY and FYNNEI. The CDR3 here is CASSHLDLTARTQYF. The CDR3 nucleotides read TGTGCCAGCAGCCATCTGGACTTGACGGCTAGGACCCAGTACTTT.

This chain links TRBV12-3 or TRBV12-4 with TRBJ1-5, with D tentatively TRBD1 (5 bases). This CDR3 comprises 15 residues. Deletions cut 3 bases from V and 7 bases from J, with 16 bases between. In DNA, the CDR3 is TGTGCCAGCAGTTTTGGCTTCACAGGACACCAGCCCCAGCATTTT. As protein: CASSFGFTGHQPQHF.

This clonotype was seen more than once but under ten times. The genes are TRBV7-5 and TRBJ1-4; no check of the table's D call, TRBD1, against the DNA was made. TRBV7-5 is recorded as a pseudogene. The CDR3 covers 14 residues. The CDR3 DNA reads as TGTATCTCCAGGAGAACAGGGAAAAATGAAAAACTGTTTTTT. Translation gives CISRRTGKNEKLFF.

This clonotype was counted only a few times. The CDR3 coding sequence is TGTGCCAGCAGTTGGGGGGACAGCTCCTACGAGCAGTACTTC. As protein: CASSWGDSSYEQYF. This chain uses TRBV12-3 or TRBV12-4 with TRBJ2-7; perhaps TRBD1 as D (7 bases). CDR3 length equals 14 residues. V lost 4 bases, J lost 0 bases, and 10 bases lay in between.

This clonotype has more than one count but fewer than ten. The chain combines TRBV29-1 with TRBJ1-2; the D gene is possibly TRBD1 (6 bases). CDR3 size: 14 residues. Germline-derived CDR1 and CDR2 are SQVTM and ANQGSEA. Trimming removed 3 bases from V and 4 bases from J, with 15 bases in between. The CDR3 loop reads CSVDAGVASYGYTF. CDR3 nucleotides: TGCAGCGTTGACGCAGGGGTCGCCTCCTATGGCTACACCTTC.

The table lists this clonotype with a few counts. This sequence joins TRBV28 and TRBJ2-3, with 7 bases lining up with TRBD1. The CDR3 totals 17 residues. V lost 4 bases and J lost 1; bases outside the gene matches: 11. The germline CDR1 and CDR2 sequences are MDHEN and SYDVKM. The CDR3 reads CASSSKDTGERTDTQYF. The CDR3 region has the DNA TGTGCCAGCAGTTCCAAGGATACAGGGGAACGCACAGATACGCAGTATTTT.

This sequence joins TRBV20-1 and TRBJ2-7; 9 nucleotides align to TRBD1. The CDR3 covers 14 residues. Germline lookup yields CDR1 DFQATT and CDR2 SNEGSKA (reference sequence). J was trimmed by 0 bases and V by 5 bases; bases with no gene match: 5. The CDR3 spells CSAPGTGISYEQYF. DNA of the CDR3: TGCAGTGCTCCTGGGACAGGGATCTCCTACGAGCAGTACTTC.

This clonotype was found a few times. The CDR3 protein is CSARAVGGGADNEQFF. Here the CDR3 DNA reads TGCAGTGCTAGAGCGGTAGGGGGGGGCGCTGACAATGAGCAGTTCTTC. V gene TRBV20-1 combines with J gene TRBJ2-1; weak D call: TRBD2 (7 bases). The CDR3 is 16 amino acids. Germline values: CDR1 DFQATT, CDR2 SNEGSKA (reference sequence). V lost 1 base and J lost 5, with 18 bases in between.

The DNA for the CDR3 is TGCAGTGCTAAGACAGGGTCGGGTAATGAGCAGTTCTTC. Its protein is CSAKTGSGNEQFF. The chain recombines TRBV20-1 with TRBJ2-1; 7 bases match TRBD1. This CDR3 has 13 residues. Losses at the gene ends were 4 bases for V and 7 bases for J; bases not matched to a gene: 7. Germline values: CDR1 DFQATT, CDR2 SNEGSKA (reference sequence).

This clonotype was seen a few times. The gene calls are TRBV4-1 and TRBJ1-4; TRBD1 matches at 7 bases. With V trimmed by 4 bases and J by 6 bases, 11 bases remained unmatched. Germline loops: CDR1 MGHRA, CDR2 YSYEKL. This CDR3 has 16 amino acids. As DNA, the CDR3 is TGCGCCAGCAGCCCAGGGGGGAACAGGAGGGATGAAAAACTGTTTTTT. This translates into CASSPGGNRRDEKLFF.

The V and J genes are TRBV20-1 and TRBJ2-3; 7 bases agree with TRBD1. CDR3 length equals 15 residues. Germline V gene sequence: CDR1 DFQATT, CDR2 SNEGSKA (reference sequence). V shed 6 bases and J 0 bases; nucleotides not matched to a gene: 9. For the CDR3, the DNA is TGCAGTGCAGCTGGGACAGATATGAGCACAGATACGCAGTATTTT. Translating gives CSAAGTDMSTDTQYF.

In its sample, this clonotype was seen a few times. The chain is built from TRBV4-1 and TRBJ1-2, with 10 bases fitting TRBD1. Per the germline V gene, CDR1 is MGHRA and CDR2 is YSYEKL. The CDR3 length is 16 residues. The V segment lost 6 bases and the J segment 6 bases; nucleotides outside the gene matches: 13. CDR3 sequence: CASRKTGTGDADGYTF. CDR3 sequence (DNA): TGCGCCAGCAGAAAAACCGGGACAGGGGACGCGGATGGCTACACCTTC.

The table lists this clonotype with a few counts. V usage is TRBV12-3 or TRBV12-4 and J usage is TRBJ1-6; D not certain. The ends were cut back, 3 bases at V and 3 bases at J, with 9 bases in the middle. The CDR3 contains 15 residues. The CDR3 sequence: CASSFGPLYNSPLHF. The DNA for the CDR3 is TGTGCCAGCAGTTTTGGACCTCTCTATAATTCACCCCTCCACTTT.

The rearrangement links TRBV24-1 to TRBJ2-2; D is perhaps TRBD1 (6 bases). There are 15 residues in the CDR3. The germline V gene has CDR1 KGHDR and CDR2 SFDVKD. The germline V and J ends were trimmed by 5 bases and 5 bases, with 14 bases remaining between them. CDR3 sequence (DNA): TGTGCCACCAGTGTTTCTCAGGGGAGAACCGGGGAGCTGTTTTTT. This sequence encodes CATSVSQGRTGELFF.

This clonotype came up a few times. The rearrangement joins TRBV13 to TRBJ2-1, with D tentatively TRBD1 (5 bases). The CDR3 has 17 amino acids. The V end was cut by 0 bases, the J end by 3 bases, with 15 bases between. In germline, CDR1 is PRHDT, CDR2 FYEKMQ (reference sequence). This CDR3 is CASSLGQGPSYYNEQFF. The CDR3, as DNA: TGTGCCAGCAGCTTAGGGCAGGGCCCCTCTTACTACAATGAGCAGTTCTTC. The entire variable domain, with the rest obtained from reference TRBV13 and TRBJ2-1, is as follows: AAGVIQSPRHLIKEKRETATLKCYPIPRHDTVYWYQQGPGQDPQFLISFYEKMQSDKGSIPDRFSAQQFSDYHSELNMSSLELGDSALYFCASSLGQGPSYYNEQFFGPGTRLTVL.